This is a list of T cell receptor beta chains from one sample in a study of cytomegalovirus exposure and HLA in healthy donors. Sequenced by immunoSEQ multiplex PCR; TCRdb stores in-frame clones only, minus some. The specimen's table records about 32,000 clones. The sequencing sample was made of PBMCs. These receptors came from a female donor in good health and CMV-seronegative. Both conserved end residues are part of each CDR3. A D gene is named only where the DNA matches it firmly.

TRBJ2-6	TRBD1	TRBV19	TGTGCCAGTAGTAACTATTGGACAGGAAGCTCTGGGGCCAACGTCCTGACTTTC	CASSNYWTGSSGANVLTF
TRBJ2-7	NA	TRBV7-9	TGTGCCAGCAGCTTAGTCCGGGACGAGCAGTACTTC	CASSLVRDEQYF
TRBJ2-7	TRBD1	TRBV6-5	TGTGCCAGCAGTTCTAACAGGGGCGGCGACGAGCAGTACTTC	CASSSNRGGDEQYF
TRBJ1-6	TRBD1	TRBV6-5	TGTGCCAGCAGTTACGACAGGGGGAATAATTCACCCCTCCACTTT	CASSYDRGNNSPLHF
TRBJ2-7	NA	TRBV6-5	TGTGCCAGCAGCACTACAGGTTACGAGCAGTACTTC	CASSTTGYEQYF
TRBJ2-2	NA	TRBV7-9	TGTGCCAGCAGCCGTACTGCGGGCGGGGAGCTGTTTTTT	CASSRTAGGELFF
TRBJ1-1	NA	TRBV10-1	TGCGCCAGCAGCTCCCGGGATCCATCTCGGGGAGCTTTCTTT	CASSSRDPSRGAFF
TRBJ2-7	NA	TRBV11-3	TGTGCCAGCAGCTTAGATGTTTCAGGCTACTACGAGCAGTACTTC	CASSLDVSGYYEQYF
TRBJ2-3	TRBD2	TRBV25-1	TGTGCCAGCAGTGAATGGGCTAGCGGGCACCAGCGGTATTTT	CASSEWASGHQRYF
TRBJ1-4	NA	TRBV15	TGTGCCACCAGCAGAGTGTGGACAGCAACTAATGAAAAACTGTTTTTT	CATSRVWTATNEKLFF
TRBJ1-2	TRBD1	TRBV7-2	TGTGCCAGCAGCTTAACAGGGGTAACGTGGGGCTACACCTTC	CASSLTGVTWGYTF